The clone carrying this TCR beta chain appeared many times. The sample comes from a study of shared clonotypes between healthy human individuals. Here immunoSEQ multiplex PCR was the method, and the copy in TCRdb shows in-frame clones only, minus some. The sample lists more than 400,000 clones, around 85% occurring once. Germline lookup yields CDR1 LGHNA and CDR2 YNFKEQ. Trimming took off 0 bases at V and 10 bases at J, with 15 bases between the two ends. The CDR3 totals 15 residues. Sequencing was carried out using PBMCs. The chain links TRBV4-2 to TRBJ2-2, with D perhaps TRBD1 or TRBD2 (5 bases each). The clonotype was recovered from a woman aged 40 to 49 in good health. Some clones in this sample may be carry-over from other donors' samples. The CDR3 sequence: CASSQDDGGVVELFF. CDR3 DNA: TGTGCCAGCAGCCAAGATGATGGGGGAGTTGTGGAGCTGTTTTTT.